This T cell receptor beta chain was obtained from a study of blood T cell repertoires in COVID-19. On the study more broadly: The United States, Italy and Spain were the sources of the acute and convalescent COVID-19 samples. In each case, the material was cDNA or gDNA derived from T cells, B-cell-depleted T cells, or PBMCs.

Seattle patient enrollment occurred during active infection, with longitudinal follow-up thereafter. TCRdb keeps only in-frame clones here, not all; method: immunoSEQ multiplex PCR. Here the sample spans 250,000 to 400,000 clones, around 90% being singletons. Only a few counts were recorded for this clone. V lost 8 bases to trimming and J lost 2 bases, with 13 bases between them. The CDR3 is 14 residues long. Germline V gene sequence: CDR1 MGHDK, CDR2 SYGVNS. This TCR was sampled from a woman under 40 with COVID-19, enrolled during active disease. Sequences were obtained from peripheral blood. V is TRBV25-1 and J is TRBJ1-5; D might be TRBD1 (5 bases). CDR3 sequence reads: CASSPAGRNQPQHF. The CDR3 nucleotides read TGTGCCAGCTCCCCGGCAGGGCGCAATCAGCCCCAGCATTTT.